This T cell receptor (beta chain) was identified during a study of blood T cell repertoires in COVID-19. From germline, CDR1 is MNHEY and CDR2 SVGEGT. V shed 2 bases and J 10 bases; nucleotides not matched to a gene: 5. CDR3 length: 13 amino acids. The method was immunoSEQ multiplex PCR; TCRdb's version includes in-frame clones alone and lacks a portion of them. The repertoire holds 26,000 or so clones, with under 85% as singletons. The gene calls are TRBV6-2 or TRBV6-3 and TRBJ2-7; TRBD2 agrees at 10 bases. This TCR was recovered from a man aged 65-85 years with acute or convalescent COVID-19. Sequencing was performed on peripheral blood. The CDR3 DNA sequence: TGTGCCAGCAGTTACGGGCTAGCGGGAGTCCAGTACTTC. This sequence encodes CASSYGLAGVQYF.